One T cell receptor beta chain is described in this entry. No cognate antigen has been identified for it. No clone much larger than this one lies a single base away; base qualities are absent. Whole blood was collected in K2EDTA tubes by collaborating institutions according to the institutions' own protocols. For TCRbeta analysis, collaborator samples were shipped as frozen whole blood, as isolated PBMCs, or as DNA extracted from either sample type. The immunoSEQ Assay, a bias-controlled multiplex PCR, was used to amplify TCRbeta CDR3 regions from genomic DNA. From the authors' description of their analysis: The number of nucleated cells in each sample was estimated from the amplification of reference gene primers within the assay. To quantify the absolute abundance of each unique TCRbeta CDR3 rearrangement, sequence reads were collapsed and filtered. For each sample, productive Simpson clonality was calculated by taking the square root of Simpson's diversity index across productive rearrangements. In its TCRdb copy, this immuneACCESS table keeps in-frame sequences only and misses some clones. Where compared with another copy, unresolved V genes explain less than half of these, and the others have no known cause. V, J and clone size are taken as reported in that table, and D and trimming were inferred from the DNA itself. This sample lists 70,000 to 75,000 clones; roughly 78% were detected once. The top ten constitute about 30% of the sample.

This sample was taken from a study of blood T cell repertoires in COVID-19 (TCRdb year 2020). At the level of the whole study: Samples from collaborators originated in the United States, Italy and Spain and spanned both the acute and convalescent phases of COVID-19. The material from the prospective study consisted of cDNA or gDNA derived from T cells, B-cell-depleted T cells, or PBMCs. Where available, HLA class I and class II types were obtained from metadata supplied by the sample provider rather than from assay-based typing. The sample metadata nearly always contained a de-identified subject ID, COVID-19 status, age in years and sex. Deeply sampled blood TCRbeta repertoires from subjects exposed to, actively infected with, or recovered from COVID-19 were included in the dataset. The repertoires were released in a freely available public database meant as a resource for research on the immune response to SARS-CoV-2. The samples were drawn from the first 160 participants of the ongoing ImmuneRACE study and from some 1,300 subjects provided by 6 global collaborators.

The germline V and J ends show losses of 4 bases and 4 bases respectively, and no gene match explains 7 bases of the junction. The germline V gene gives CDR1 as MNHEY and CDR2 as SVGAGI. There are 15 amino acids in the CDR3, from cysteine to phenylalanine inclusive. Only the CDR3 DNA is retained, 45 bases long and in frame from the first base. What the study reported, not specific to this receptor: How much clinical and demographic metadata was included differed by source and by participant, and the metadata was provided uncurated.

This clonotype originated in a man aged 60 to 75 with active or convalescent COVID-19. Sequencing used peripheral blood. The chain links TRBV6-5 with TRBJ1-2, with 9 bases in between that match TRBD1. CDR3 loop: CASSSRTGDFYGYTF. The base sequence is TGTGCCAGCAGTTCAAGGACAGGGGACTTCTATGGCTACACCTTC.